The next 3 T cell receptor beta chains were all read from a single sample in a study of CD8 T cells in Susac syndrome. Reverse transcription of roughly 0.5 to 1 ug RNA used random hexamers. A single record per CDR3 protein comes from TCRdb applying MiXCR to the immunoSEQ multiplex PCR reads. The repertoire includes 65,000 to 85,000 distinct CDR3 sequences, 85% to 95% of them detected once, and 0.35% to 0.55% sits in the top ten. Sequenced: CD8+ T cells from PBMCs. These receptors all come from a human donor with Susac syndrome.

The rearrangement joins TRBV29-1 to TRBJ1-4; no firm D call. This CDR3 comprises 11 residues. V dropped 7 bases and J dropped 8 bases, with 11 bases sitting between them. Looked up from germline, CDR1 is SQVTM and CDR2 is ANQGSEA. CDR3 bases: TGCAGCGCTGGACTACGGGAAAAACTGTTTTTT. It yields the protein CSAGLREKLFF.

This clonotype was picked up one time. The V and J genes are TRBV20-1 and TRBJ2-1; TRBD2 matches at 8 bases. The germline V gene has CDR1 DFQATT and CDR2 SNEGSKA (reference sequence). Germline trimming cut 5 bases from V and 9 bases from J; bases unmatched to any gene: 12. This CDR3 is 14 amino acids long. The CDR3 here is CSAPSAGVLSEQFF. The DNA for the CDR3 is TGCAGTGCTCCGTCAGCGGGAGTGCTAAGTGAGCAGTTCTTC.

The chain uses TRBV20-1 and TRBJ2-7; TRBD2 matches 13 bases. Germline lookup yields CDR1 DFQATT and CDR2 SNEGSKA (reference sequence). The CDR3 is 13 amino acids. V lost 2 bases and J lost 9; bases outside the gene matches: 4. The CDR3 DNA reads as TGCAGTGCTAGATCGGGACTAGCGGGGCTGCAGTACTTC. Translation: CSARSGLAGLQYF.